This T cell receptor beta chain originates from a study of a mutant IDH1 vaccine in newly diagnosed glioma. Study-level information: The initiation of vaccination occurred 4-6 weeks after radiotherapy alone, or with temozolomide cycles. Treated individuals were around 60% male and about 40% female, averaging approximately 40 years of age. The study's findings and limits: No link was apparently found between pseudoprogression and changes in top peripheral T cell clonotypes.

In the case of this clone: What it binds is not known.

Time point described: week 23, last vaccination. All doses held 300 ug of mutant IDH1 20-mer peptide, with topical imiquimod. Produced via immunoSEQ multiplex PCR; TCRdb's table is partial and in-frame only. The table shows 50,000 to 60,000 clones, with under 90% occurring only once. V lost 7 bases and J lost 5, with 11 bases in between. Germline-derived CDR1 and CDR2 are SGHVS and FNYEAQ. The CDR3 has 12 amino acids. The chain is built from TRBV7-6 and TRBJ2-5; D not resolved. Material: PBMCs, obtained from a glioma patient whose treatment included an IDH1 peptide vaccine. The sequence derives from a man in his forties with glioma. The CDR3 coding sequence is TGTGCCAGCACCCTAGGTTCGGAGACCCAGTACTTC. This encodes CASTLGSETQYF. The full variable domain, with the rest looked up from reference TRBV7-6 and TRBJ2-5, is GAGVSQSPRYKVTKRGQDVALRCDPISGHVSLYWYRQALGQGPEFLTYFNYEAQQDKSGLPNDRFSAERPEGSISTLTIQRTEQRDSAMYRCASTLGSETQYFGPGTRLLVL.